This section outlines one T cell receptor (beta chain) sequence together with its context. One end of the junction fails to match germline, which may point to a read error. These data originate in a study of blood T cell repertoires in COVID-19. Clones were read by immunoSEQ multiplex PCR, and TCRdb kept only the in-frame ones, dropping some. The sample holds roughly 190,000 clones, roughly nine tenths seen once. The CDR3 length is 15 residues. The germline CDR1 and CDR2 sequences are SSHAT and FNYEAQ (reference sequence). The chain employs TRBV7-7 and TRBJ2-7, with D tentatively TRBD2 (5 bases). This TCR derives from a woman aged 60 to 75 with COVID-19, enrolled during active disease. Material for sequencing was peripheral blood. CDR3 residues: CASSLGAASSYEQYF. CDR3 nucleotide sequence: TGTGCTAGCAGCCTAGGAGCGGCAAGCTCCTACGAGCAGTACTTC. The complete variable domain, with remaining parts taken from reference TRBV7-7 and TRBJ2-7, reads GAGVSQSPRYKVTKRGQDVTLRCDPISSHATLYWYQQALGQGPEFLTYFNYEAQPDKSGLPSDRFSAERPEGSISTLTIQRTEQRDSAMYRCASSLGAASSYEQYFGPGTRLTVT.